Each of the 7 T cell receptor beta chains below was sequenced from the same sample in a study of blood T cells in healthy people across ages. Next came a second PCR, run for about 6 to 12 cycles, which used a sample-barcoded 5' primer along with a J-beta primer mix. TCRdb re-analysed the 5' RACE reads in MiXCR, keeping a single row per CDR3 protein. The table lists about 970,000 distinct CDR3 sequences, 51% of them singletons, with over 20% in the top ten. The sequenced sample was blood. These receptors were taken from a woman in her sixties in good health.

V is TRBV12-3 or TRBV12-4 and J is TRBJ2-7; 13 positions match TRBD2. The V segment lost 7 bases and the J segment 7 bases; nucleotides outside the gene matches: 16. The CDR3 sequence is 17 residues long. CDR3 residues: CASMSTSGRAFSNEQYF. The CDR3 coding sequence is TGTGCCAGCATGTCAACTAGCGGGAGGGCCTTTAGCAATGAGCAGTACTTC.

This clonotype was recorded many times. The chain employs TRBV29-1 and TRBJ2-7; D not resolved. Germline CDR1 and CDR2: SQVTM and ANQGSEA. There are 12 residues in the CDR3. Trimming removed 7 bases from V and 4 bases from J, with 14 bases in between. The CDR3 DNA reads TGCAGCGCCTCGGGCCTGACTTACGAGCAGTACTTC. Translation gives CSASGLTYEQYF.

The V gene is TRBV27, the J gene TRBJ2-7; possible D gene TRBD2, 5 bases. The CDR3 runs to 15 residues. Germline CDR1 reads MNHEY; CDR2 reads SMNVEV (reference sequence). V lost 5 bases and J 3 bases, leaving 17 bases between the germline ends. The CDR3 nucleotides are TGTGCCAGCAGTGCCGCCCTGGGGAGAAACTACGAGCAGTACTTC. This gives the protein CASSAALGRNYEQYF.

This clonotype has only a few counts. The chain employs TRBV28 and TRBJ1-2; TRBD1 aligns across 9 bases. The CDR3 length is 16 residues. V lost 0 bases and J lost 10; bases outside the gene matches: 12. Germline V lookup: CDR1 MDHEN, CDR2 SYDVKM. Here the CDR3 reads CASSLWGHRDRDDYTF. In nucleotides, the CDR3 is TGTGCCAGCAGTTTATGGGGGCACCGGGACAGGGACGACTACACCTTC.

This chain joins TRBV20-1 and TRBJ2-6, with D possibly matching TRBD2 (6 bases). V lost 3 bases and J 2 bases, leaving 14 bases between the germline ends. CDR3 length: 16 residues. The germline CDR1 and CDR2 sequences are DFQATT and SNEGSKA (reference sequence). The CDR3 DNA is TGCAGTGCTAGTCTTGCGGGAATAGCTGGGGCCAACGTCCTGACTTTC. Translation: CSASLAGIAGANVLTF.

This clonotype appeared a few times. For the CDR3, the DNA is TGTGCCAGCATTCAAGTTAGCACAGATACGCAGTATTTT. As protein: CASIQVSTDTQYF. The rearrangement joins TRBV7-9 to TRBJ2-3; D ambiguous. This CDR3 is 13 amino acids long. In germline, CDR1 is SEHNR, CDR2 FQNEAQ (reference sequence). With 7 bases removed from V and 0 bases from J, the gap between germline ends came to 8 bases.

This clonotype showed up just a few times. The chain recombines TRBV4-1 with TRBJ2-3; D not resolved. Germline CDR1 reads MGHRA; CDR2 reads YSYEKL. V lost 5 bases and J 0 bases, leaving 12 bases between the germline ends. The CDR3 has 15 residues. CDR3 amino acids: CASSSEVVSTDTQYF. DNA for the CDR3: TGCGCCAGCAGCTCAGAGGTTGTCAGCACAGATACGCAGTATTTT.